This TCR beta chain derives from a study of blood T cell repertoires in COVID-19. Trimming removed 7 bases at V and 5 bases at J, with 15 bases between. Germline values: CDR1 LNHDA, CDR2 SQIVND (reference sequence). The CDR3 is 15 amino acids. The repertoire was sequenced with immunoSEQ multiplex PCR; TCRdb's copy has only in-frame clones and lacks some. Among 300,000 to 400,000 clones listed, roughly 90% were seen once. The sequence derives from a woman aged 25 to 39 with COVID-19, enrolled during active disease. This chain links TRBV19 with TRBJ1-6; D is perhaps TRBD1 (6 bases). Sequenced input: peripheral blood. The DNA for the CDR3 is TGTGCCAGTACTAAGAGACAGGACAATAATTCACCCCTCCACTTT. It translates to CASTKRQDNNSPLHF.